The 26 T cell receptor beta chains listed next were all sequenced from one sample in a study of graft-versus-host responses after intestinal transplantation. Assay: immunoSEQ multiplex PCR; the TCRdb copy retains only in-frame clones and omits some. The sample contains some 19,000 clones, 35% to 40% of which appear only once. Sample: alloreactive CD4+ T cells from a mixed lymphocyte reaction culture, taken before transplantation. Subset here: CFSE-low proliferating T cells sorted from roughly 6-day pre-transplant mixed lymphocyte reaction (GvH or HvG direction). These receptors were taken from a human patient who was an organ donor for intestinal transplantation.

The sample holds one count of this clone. CDR3: CATSRDQGYEQYF. The CDR3, as DNA: TGTGCCACCAGCAGAGATCAGGGTTACGAGCAGTACTTC. This chain connects TRBV15 to TRBJ2-7; tentative D call: TRBD1 (5 bases). The CDR3 contains 13 residues. Germline values: CDR1 LNHNV, CDR2 YYDKDF (reference sequence). V lost 0 bases, J lost 4 bases, and 7 bases lay in between.

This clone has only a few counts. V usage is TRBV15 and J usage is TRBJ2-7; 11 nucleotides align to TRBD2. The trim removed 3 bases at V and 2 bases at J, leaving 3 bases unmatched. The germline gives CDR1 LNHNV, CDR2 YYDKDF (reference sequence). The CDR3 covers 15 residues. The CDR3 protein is CATSSLAGGPYEQYF. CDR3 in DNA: TGTGCCACCAGCAGTCTAGCGGGAGGACCCTACGAGCAGTACTTC.

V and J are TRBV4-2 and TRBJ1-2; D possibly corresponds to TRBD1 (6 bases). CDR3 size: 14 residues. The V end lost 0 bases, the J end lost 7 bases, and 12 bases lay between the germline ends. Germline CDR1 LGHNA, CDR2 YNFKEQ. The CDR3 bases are TGTGCCAGCAGCCAAGATGGGGGGCGGCGTGGCTACACCTTC. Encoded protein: CASSQDGGRRGYTF.

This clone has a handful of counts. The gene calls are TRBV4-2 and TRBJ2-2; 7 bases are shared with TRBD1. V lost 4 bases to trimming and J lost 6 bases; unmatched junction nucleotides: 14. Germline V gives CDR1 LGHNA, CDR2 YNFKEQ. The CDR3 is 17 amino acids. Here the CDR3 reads CASSPTGQTIYAGELFF. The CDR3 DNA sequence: TGTGCCAGCAGCCCTACGGGACAGACTATATACGCCGGGGAGCTGTTTTTT.

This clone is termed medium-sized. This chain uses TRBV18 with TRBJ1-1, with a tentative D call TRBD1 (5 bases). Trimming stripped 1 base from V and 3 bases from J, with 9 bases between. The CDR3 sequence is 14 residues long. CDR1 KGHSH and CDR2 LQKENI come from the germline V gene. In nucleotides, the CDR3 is TGTGCCAGCTCACCACTCACAGGACACACTGAAGCTTTCTTT. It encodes CASSPLTGHTEAFF.

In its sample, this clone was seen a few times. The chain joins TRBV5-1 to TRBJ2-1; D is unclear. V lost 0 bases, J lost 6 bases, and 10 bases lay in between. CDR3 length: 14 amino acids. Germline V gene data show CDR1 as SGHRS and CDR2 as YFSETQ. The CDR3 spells CASSLAQAPNEQFF. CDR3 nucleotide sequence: TGCGCCAGCAGCTTGGCGCAGGCCCCCAATGAGCAGTTCTTC.

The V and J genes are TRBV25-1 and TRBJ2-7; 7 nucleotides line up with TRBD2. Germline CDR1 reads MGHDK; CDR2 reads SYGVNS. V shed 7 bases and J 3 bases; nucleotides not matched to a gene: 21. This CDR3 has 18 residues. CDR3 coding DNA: TGTGCCAGCACCATTGGGGGGGTAGAACAGTCTCTAAACTACGAGCAGTACTTC. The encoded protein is CASTIGGVEQSLNYEQYF.

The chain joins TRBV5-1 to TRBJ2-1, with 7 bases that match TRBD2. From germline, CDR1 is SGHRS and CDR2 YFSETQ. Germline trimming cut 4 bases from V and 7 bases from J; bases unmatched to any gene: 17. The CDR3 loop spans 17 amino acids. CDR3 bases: TGCGCCAGCAGCCCCTCCTTTTTGGGCGGGAGTTTAAATGAGCAGTTCTTC. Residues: CASSPSFLGGSLNEQFF.

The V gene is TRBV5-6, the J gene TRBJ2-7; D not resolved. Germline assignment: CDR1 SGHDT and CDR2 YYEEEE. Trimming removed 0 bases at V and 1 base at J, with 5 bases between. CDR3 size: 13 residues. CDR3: CASSLVSSYEQYF. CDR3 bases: TGTGCCAGCAGCTTGGTCAGTTCCTACGAGCAGTACTTC. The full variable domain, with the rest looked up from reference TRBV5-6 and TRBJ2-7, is DAGVTQSPTHLIKTRGQQVTLRCSPKSGHDTVSWYQQALGQGPQFIFQYYEEEERQRGNFPDRFSGHQFPNYSSELNVNALLLGDSALYLCASSLVSSYEQYFGPGTRLTVT.

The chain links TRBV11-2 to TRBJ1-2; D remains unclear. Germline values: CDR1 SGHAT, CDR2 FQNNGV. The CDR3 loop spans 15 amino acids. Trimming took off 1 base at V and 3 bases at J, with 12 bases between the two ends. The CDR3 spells CASSLVSHLDYGYTF. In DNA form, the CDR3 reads TGTGCCAGCAGCTTAGTTTCCCACCTAGACTATGGCTACACCTTC.

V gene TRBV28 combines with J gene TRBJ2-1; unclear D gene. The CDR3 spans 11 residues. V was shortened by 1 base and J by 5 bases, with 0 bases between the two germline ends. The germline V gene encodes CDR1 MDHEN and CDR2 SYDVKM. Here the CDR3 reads CASSLYNEQFF. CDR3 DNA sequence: TGTGCCAGCAGTTTATACAATGAGCAGTTCTTC.

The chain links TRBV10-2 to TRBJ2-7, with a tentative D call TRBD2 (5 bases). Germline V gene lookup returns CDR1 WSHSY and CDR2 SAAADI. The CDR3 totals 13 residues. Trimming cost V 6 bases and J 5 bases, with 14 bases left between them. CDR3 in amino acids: CASREGSKNEQYF. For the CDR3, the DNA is TGCGCCAGCAGAGAGGGCAGTAAAAACGAGCAGTACTTC.

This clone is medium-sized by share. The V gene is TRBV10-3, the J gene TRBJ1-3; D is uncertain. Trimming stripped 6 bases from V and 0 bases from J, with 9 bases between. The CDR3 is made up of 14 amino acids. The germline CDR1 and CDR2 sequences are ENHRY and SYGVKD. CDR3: CAISTGISGNTIYF. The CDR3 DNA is TGTGCCATCAGCACGGGGATCTCTGGAAACACCATATATTTT.

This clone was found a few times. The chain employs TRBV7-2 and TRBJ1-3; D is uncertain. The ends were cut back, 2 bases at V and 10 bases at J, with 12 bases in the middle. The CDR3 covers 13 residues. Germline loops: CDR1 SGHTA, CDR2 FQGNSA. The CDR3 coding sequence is TGTGCCAGCAGCTTAAGGTCTGGGTCAACCATATATTTT. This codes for CASSLRSGSTIYF.

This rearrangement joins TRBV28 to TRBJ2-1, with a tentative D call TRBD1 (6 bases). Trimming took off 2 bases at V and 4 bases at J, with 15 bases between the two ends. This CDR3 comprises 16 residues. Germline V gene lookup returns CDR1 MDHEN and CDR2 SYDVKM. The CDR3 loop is CASSLGTSKPYNEQFF. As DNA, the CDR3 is TGTGCCAGCAGTTTAGGGACATCTAAGCCTTACAATGAGCAGTTCTTC.

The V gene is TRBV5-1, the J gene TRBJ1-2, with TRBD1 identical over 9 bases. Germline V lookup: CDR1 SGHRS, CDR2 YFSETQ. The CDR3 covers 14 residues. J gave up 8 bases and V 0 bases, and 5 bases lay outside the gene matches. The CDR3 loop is CASSLAQTGGGYTF. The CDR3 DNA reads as TGCGCCAGCAGCTTGGCCCAGACAGGGGGAGGCTACACCTTC.

CDR3 sequence: CASTLSGRAGTDTQYF. The CDR3 nucleotides are TGTGCCAGCACCCTTAGCGGGAGGGCCGGCACAGATACGCAGTATTTT. The chain couples TRBV28 to TRBJ2-3; 11 nucleotides align to TRBD2. After removal of 7 bases from V and 1 base from J, the junction contained 7 bases not matched to a gene. The CDR3 spans 16 residues. In germline, CDR1 is MDHEN, CDR2 SYDVKM.

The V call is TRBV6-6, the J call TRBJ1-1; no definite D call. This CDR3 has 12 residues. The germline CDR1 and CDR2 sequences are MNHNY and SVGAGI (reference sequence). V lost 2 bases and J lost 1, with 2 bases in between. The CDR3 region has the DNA TGTGCCAGCAGTTACCAGAACACTGAAGCTTTCTTT. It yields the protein CASSYQNTEAFF.

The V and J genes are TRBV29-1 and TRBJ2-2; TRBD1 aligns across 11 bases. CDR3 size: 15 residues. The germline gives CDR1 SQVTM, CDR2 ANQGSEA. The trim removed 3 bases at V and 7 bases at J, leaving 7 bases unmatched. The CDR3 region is CSVDLGQGADGELFF. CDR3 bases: TGCAGCGTTGACCTCGGACAGGGGGCGGACGGGGAGCTGTTTTTT.

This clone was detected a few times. The CDR3 nucleotides are TGTGCCAGCAGTTACTGGGAAGAACTGTTTTTT. Translating gives CASSYWEELFF. The V call is TRBV6-5, the J call TRBJ1-4; D remains ambiguous. The germline V gene has CDR1 MNHEY and CDR2 SVGAGI. The CDR3 is 11 residues long. With 1 base removed from V and 12 bases from J, the gap between germline ends came to 6 bases.

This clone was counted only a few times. The CDR3 sequence: CASSPPGVLNYGYTF. CDR3 bases: TGTGCCAGCTCACCACCGGGGGTGTTGAACTATGGCTACACCTTC. The gene calls are TRBV18 and TRBJ1-2, with D possibly TRBD1 on 5 matching bases. Germline-derived CDR1 and CDR2 are KGHSH and LQKENI. CDR3 size: 15 residues. V dropped 0 bases and J dropped 2 bases, with 10 bases sitting between them.

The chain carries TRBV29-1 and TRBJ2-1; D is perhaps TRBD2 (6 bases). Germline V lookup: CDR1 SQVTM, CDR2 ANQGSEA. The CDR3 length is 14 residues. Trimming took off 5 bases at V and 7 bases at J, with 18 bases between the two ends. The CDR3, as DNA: TGCAGCGTTCATCCCGGGGTCCGGGGGAATGAGCAGTTCTTC. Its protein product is CSVHPGVRGNEQFF.

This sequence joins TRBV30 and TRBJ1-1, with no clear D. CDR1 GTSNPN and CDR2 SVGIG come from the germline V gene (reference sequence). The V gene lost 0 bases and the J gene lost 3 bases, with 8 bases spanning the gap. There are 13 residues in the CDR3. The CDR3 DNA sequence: TGTGCCTGGAGTGTAGGCAGGTACACTGAAGCTTTCTTT. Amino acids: CAWSVGRYTEAFF.

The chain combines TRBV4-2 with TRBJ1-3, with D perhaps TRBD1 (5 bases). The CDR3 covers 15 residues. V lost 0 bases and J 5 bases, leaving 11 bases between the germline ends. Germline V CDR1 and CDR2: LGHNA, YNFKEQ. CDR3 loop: CASSQEPGQRNTIYF. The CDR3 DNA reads TGTGCCAGCAGCCAAGAACCGGGGCAGAGAAACACCATATATTTT.

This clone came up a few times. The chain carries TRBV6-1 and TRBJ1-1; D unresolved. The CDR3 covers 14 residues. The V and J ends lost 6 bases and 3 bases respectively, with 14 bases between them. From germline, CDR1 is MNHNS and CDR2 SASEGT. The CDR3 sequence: CASRGPGRDTEAFF. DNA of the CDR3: TGTGCCAGCAGGGGTCCTGGACGGGACACTGAAGCTTTCTTT.

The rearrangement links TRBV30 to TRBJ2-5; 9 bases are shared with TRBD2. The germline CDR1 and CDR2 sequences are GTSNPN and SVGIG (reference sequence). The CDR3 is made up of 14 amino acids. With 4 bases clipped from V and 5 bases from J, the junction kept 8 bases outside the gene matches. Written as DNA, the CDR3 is TGTGCCTGGAAACTTGGACTAGCGTCTGAGACCCAGTACTTC. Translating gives CAWKLGLASETQYF.